Following are 21 T cell receptor beta chains from one sample sequenced in a study of T cell responses to AZD1222 COVID-19 vaccine. Clones were read by immunoSEQ multiplex PCR, and TCRdb kept only the in-frame ones, dropping some. This sample has approximately 190,000 clones, with approximately 91% found just once. The input for sequencing was peripheral blood, taken on day 0 of AZD1222 vaccination. The receptors originated from an adult in good health.

This clone was seen a handful of times. The chain links TRBV27 to TRBJ1-1; D is possibly TRBD1 (6 bases). The CDR3 contains 14 residues. The germline gives CDR1 MNHEY, CDR2 SMNVEV (reference sequence). The germline V and J ends were trimmed by 0 bases and 5 bases, with 10 bases remaining between them. CDR3 loop: CASSLSGTSTEAFF. The DNA of the CDR3 is TGTGCCAGCAGTTTATCCGGGACAAGTACTGAAGCTTTCTTT.

The chain is built from TRBV9 and TRBJ1-6, with D possibly TRBD1 on 5 matching bases. V was trimmed by 0 bases and J by 7 bases, leaving 14 bases between them. The germline V gene has CDR1 SGDLS and CDR2 YYNGEE. This CDR3 contains 16 residues. Written as DNA, the CDR3 is TGTGCCAGCAGCGTAGCTCCAGGGCGGACAAATTCACCCCTCCACTTT. Translating gives CASSVAPGRTNSPLHF. The full variable domain, rest sourced from reference TRBV9 and TRBJ1-6, is DSGVTQTPKHLITATGQRVTLRCSPRSGDLSVYWYQQSLDQGLQFLIQYYNGEERAKGNILERFSAQQFPDLHSELNLSSLELGDSALYFCASSVAPGRTNSPLHFGNGTRLTVT.

V is TRBV9 and J is TRBJ2-7; 9 bases line up with TRBD2. Germline CDR1 is SGDLS and CDR2 is YYNGEE. The CDR3 is 18 residues long. The ends lost 0 bases at V and 1 base at J; junction bases unmatched: 11. The CDR3 DNA follows: TGTGCCAGCAGCGTAGTGTTTGGAGCGGGAGGTCGATCCTACGAGCAGTACTTC. Encoded protein: CASSVVFGAGGRSYEQYF.

V usage is TRBV19 and J usage is TRBJ2-7; the D gene is possibly TRBD1 (5 bases). Between the trimmed V and J ends, which lost 1 base and 4 bases, there was a span of 11 bases. The CDR3 extends over 14 amino acids. CDR1 is LNHDA, CDR2 SQIVND, per germline (reference sequence). CDR3 in amino acids: CASSIGQGWYEQYF. In DNA, the CDR3 is TGTGCCAGTAGTATAGGGCAGGGTTGGTACGAGCAGTACTTC. Looking up the rest from reference TRBV19 and TRBJ2-7 gives the full variable domain: DGGITQSPKYLFRKEGQNVTLSCEQNLNHDAMYWYRQDPGQGLRLIYYSQIVNDFQKGDIAEGYSVSREKKESFPLTVTSAQKNPTAFYLCASSIGQGWYEQYFGPGTRLTVT.

The chain couples TRBV5-1 to TRBJ2-3; 9 bases align to TRBD2. This CDR3 spans 16 amino acids. Trimming at V came to 0 bases and at J to 3 bases, leaving 5 bases not matched to a gene. The V gene's germline CDR1 is SGHRS and CDR2 YFSETQ. The chain's CDR3 is CASSLAPSGVTDTQYF. The CDR3 bases are TGCGCCAGCAGCTTGGCTCCTAGCGGGGTAACAGATACGCAGTATTTT.

The chain links TRBV28 to TRBJ2-2, with 9 bases lining up with TRBD2. This CDR3 comprises 16 residues. V trimming: 2 bases; J trimming: 4 bases; junction bases outside the gene matches: 5. The germline V gene has CDR1 MDHEN and CDR2 SYDVKM. CDR3 residues: CASSLHSGRLTGELFF. In DNA form, the CDR3 reads TGTGCCAGCAGTTTACACAGCGGGAGGCTCACCGGGGAGCTGTTTTTT.

The chain is built from TRBV5-6 and TRBJ1-2; TRBD1 matches 10 bases. The CDR3 spans 14 residues. The germline V gene has CDR1 SGHDT and CDR2 YYEEEE. Unmatched junction bases numbered 3, after V lost 4 bases and J lost 3 bases. The CDR3 sequence: CASSGTGVDYGYTF. For the CDR3, the DNA is TGTGCCAGCAGCGGGACAGGGGTTGACTATGGCTACACCTTC.

The chain joins TRBV14 to TRBJ2-7; D is undetermined. Germline assignment: CDR1 SGHDN and CDR2 FVKESK. V was pared by 3 bases and J by 0 bases, with 15 bases between. The CDR3 has 16 amino acids. The CDR3 DNA is TGTGCCAGCAGCCAGGTACGGGCGGCAAACTCCTACGAGCAGTACTTC. The encoded protein is CASSQVRAANSYEQYF.

The J gene is TRBJ2-1, the V gene TRBV9; 8 positions agree with TRBD2. The CDR3 is 17 amino acids. V gave up 1 base and J gave up 5 bases; unmatched junction bases: 11. Germline-derived CDR1 and CDR2 are SGDLS and YYNGEE. DNA of the CDR3: TGTGCCAGCAGCGTATATCTCTTGGGACTAGGGGACAATGAGCAGTTCTTC. Translated: CASSVYLLGLGDNEQFF.

The rearrangement links TRBV5-6 to TRBJ2-5; tentative D call: TRBD1 (6 bases). This CDR3 is built from 13 residues. V was pared by 2 bases and J by 4 bases, with 9 bases between. Germline assignment: CDR1 SGHDT and CDR2 YYEEEE. In DNA, the CDR3 is TGTGCCAGCAGCTTAACAGGGCCAGAGACCCAGTACTTC. It yields the protein CASSLTGPETQYF.

The J gene is TRBJ2-1, the V gene TRBV11-2, with D possibly being TRBD1 or TRBD2 (6 bases each). Germline CDR1 reads SGHAT; CDR2 reads FQNNGV. The CDR3 loop spans 16 amino acids. Trimming left V 6 bases short and J 0 bases short, with 15 bases between. As DNA, the CDR3 is TGTGCCAGCAGAGGGGGGAGGCCCAGCTCCTACAATGAGCAGTTCTTC. It specifies CASRGGRPSSYNEQFF. Filled out from reference TRBV11-2 and TRBJ2-1, the complete variable domain reads EAGVAQSPRYKIIEKRQSVAFWCNPISGHATLYWYQQILGQGPKLLIQFQNNGVVDDSQLPKDRFSAERLKGVDSTLKIQPAKLEDSAVYLCASRGGRPSSYNEQFFGPGTRLTVL.

V and J are TRBV7-9 and TRBJ1-4; D remains ambiguous. The CDR3 length is 10 residues. Germline assignment: CDR1 SEHNR and CDR2 FQNEAQ (reference sequence). The germline V and J ends were trimmed by 4 bases and 6 bases, with 0 bases remaining between them. The CDR3 spells CASSYEKLFF. The CDR3 DNA follows: TGTGCCAGCAGCTATGAAAAACTGTTTTTT. Using reference TRBV7-9 and TRBJ1-4 for the parts outside the CDR3, the full variable domain is DTGVSQNPRHKITKRGQNVTFRCDPISEHNRLYWYRQTLGQGPEFLTYFQNEAQLEKSRLLSDRFSAERPKGSFSTLEIQRTEQGDSAMYLCASSYEKLFFGSGTQLSVL.

The chain recombines TRBV7-9 with TRBJ2-7, with D possibly TRBD2 on 5 matching bases. This CDR3 has 14 residues. Germline lookup yields CDR1 SEHNR and CDR2 FQNEAQ (reference sequence). V dropped 4 bases and J dropped 2 bases, with 12 bases sitting between them. CDR3 coding DNA: TGTGCCAGCAGCTCACTAGTCCTCCCCTACGAGCAGTACTTC. Its protein product is CASSSLVLPYEQYF.

J is TRBJ1-1 and V is TRBV27, with D uncertain. CDR1 is MNHEY and CDR2 is SMNVEV in the germline V gene (reference sequence). This CDR3 region has 15 residues. V was pared by 3 bases and J by 4 bases, with 15 bases between. Here the CDR3 DNA reads TGTGCCAGCAGTTTTCGACCCGGGTCGTTCACTGAAGCTTTCTTT. Translating it yields CASSFRPGSFTEAFF.

The chain is built from TRBV7-9 and TRBJ2-1; a possible D gene is TRBD2 (6 bases). CDR3 length: 15 residues. V was trimmed by 2 bases and J by 1 base, leaving 9 bases between them. Germline lookup yields CDR1 SEHNR and CDR2 FQNEAQ (reference sequence). The CDR3 is CASSLLALSYNEQFF. In nucleotides, the CDR3 is TGTGCCAGCAGCTTACTAGCGCTTTCCTACAATGAGCAGTTCTTC.

V is TRBV14 and J is TRBJ1-2; D remains ambiguous. Trimming took off 4 bases at V and 4 bases at J, with 13 bases between the two ends. The V gene's germline CDR1 is SGHDN and CDR2 FVKESK. The CDR3 sequence is 14 residues long. For the CDR3, the DNA is TGTGCCAGCAGCCCCACGACATTTCCCTATGGCTACACCTTC. Its protein is CASSPTTFPYGYTF.

The V call is TRBV11-2, the J call TRBJ2-1; 7 bases line up with TRBD2. CDR3 length: 14 amino acids. V dropped 7 bases and J dropped 4; count of bases not matched to a gene: 7. The germline V gene encodes CDR1 SGHAT and CDR2 FQNNGV. CDR3 region: CASTGGVGYNEQFF. CDR3 nucleotide sequence: TGTGCCAGCACTGGGGGGGTTGGGTACAATGAGCAGTTCTTC.

The V gene is TRBV19, the J gene TRBJ1-2, with unresolved D. CDR3 length: 14 residues. Germline V gene data show CDR1 as LNHDA and CDR2 as SQIVND (reference sequence). V was shortened by 7 bases and J by 0 bases, with 12 bases between the two germline ends. The CDR3 loop reads CASNTWGSNYGYTF. The CDR3 DNA reads TGTGCCAGTAATACCTGGGGATCTAACTATGGCTACACCTTC.

The V and J genes are TRBV28 and TRBJ2-2; 7 positions match TRBD2. J was trimmed by 8 bases and V by 3 bases; bases with no gene match: 9. This CDR3 is 15 amino acids long. Germline lookup yields CDR1 MDHEN and CDR2 SYDVKM. The CDR3 region is CASSFVRESAGELFF. The DNA for the CDR3 is TGTGCCAGCAGTTTTGTGCGGGAGAGCGCAGGGGAGCTGTTTTTT.

This clone was detected once. The chain is built from TRBV10-3 and TRBJ2-7, with 8 bases identical to TRBD2. After removal of 2 bases from V and 1 base from J, the junction contained 7 bases not matched to a gene. The CDR3 loop spans 16 amino acids. CDR1 ENHRY and CDR2 SYGVKD come from the germline V gene. The CDR3 coding sequence is TGTGCCATCAGTGAGCTGGGGGCGGGAGGATCCTACGAGCAGTACTTC. Its translation is CAISELGAGGSYEQYF.

This chain connects TRBV2 to TRBJ1-1, with D perhaps TRBD1 (5 bases). Trimming removed 8 bases from V and 3 bases from J, with 10 bases in between. Germline V gene data show CDR1 as SNHLY and CDR2 as FYNNEI. CDR3 length equals 12 residues. This CDR3 is CASRLGDTEAFF. The CDR3 DNA reads as TGTGCCAGCCGATTGGGGGACACTGAAGCTTTCTTT. The full variable domain, with the rest looked up from reference TRBV2 and TRBJ1-1, is EPEVTQTPSHQVTQMGQEVILRCVPISNHLYFYWYRQILGQKVEFLVSFYNNEISEKSEIFDDQFSVERPDGSNFTLKIRSTKLEDSAMYFCASRLGDTEAFFGQGTRLTVV.